The 10 T cell receptor beta chains reported below all come from one sample, sequenced in a study of blood T cell repertoires in COVID-19. Sequenced by immunoSEQ multiplex PCR; TCRdb stores in-frame clones only, minus some. The data show about 140,000 clones, with about 80% seen just once and 4% held by the top ten. Source material: peripheral blood. All receptors come from a woman aged 60-75 years with acute or convalescent COVID-19.

The chain is built from TRBV7-8 and TRBJ2-7; D is perhaps TRBD1 (6 bases). Looked up from germline, CDR1 is SGHVS and CDR2 is FQNEAQ. CDR3 length: 14 amino acids. The V end was cut by 5 bases, the J end by 4 bases, with 15 bases between. This CDR3 is CASSPRDNNYEQYF. The CDR3 region has the DNA TGTGCCAGCAGCCCCCGGGACAATAATTACGAGCAGTACTTC.

The chain has TRBV7-9 and TRBJ2-7, with D tentatively TRBD2 (5 bases). CDR1 and CDR2 from the germline V gene are SEHNR and FQNEAQ (reference sequence). The CDR3 contains 14 residues. V dropped 0 bases and J dropped 1 base, with 7 bases sitting between them. CDR3 DNA sequence: TGTGCCAGCAGCTTAGCGTCGGGATCCTACGAGCAGTACTTC. Translation: CASSLASGSYEQYF.

This sequence joins TRBV28 and TRBJ1-1, with D maybe TRBD1 (5 bases). The ends were cut back, 5 bases at V and 4 bases at J, with 11 bases in the middle. Germline V gene data show CDR1 as MDHEN and CDR2 as SYDVKM. This CDR3 has 13 residues. As DNA, the CDR3 is TGTGCCAGCAGTCCACAGGTCCCCACTGAAGCTTTCTTT. This sequence encodes CASSPQVPTEAFF.

The chain uses TRBV11-3 and TRBJ2-2; the D gene is possibly TRBD1 (7 bases). V was trimmed by 10 bases and J by 4 bases, leaving 13 bases between them. The germline CDR1 and CDR2 sequences are SGHNT and YENEEA. This CDR3 is built from 13 residues. The CDR3 DNA sequence: TGTGCCACCGCGGGACAGCCCACCGGGGAGCTGTTTTTT. Its protein product is CATAGQPTGELFF.

V is TRBV5-4 and J is TRBJ1-1; 9 nucleotides line up with TRBD1. In germline, CDR1 is SGHNT, CDR2 YYREEE (reference sequence). Unmatched junction bases numbered 10, after V lost 5 bases and J lost 2 bases. The CDR3 has 16 residues. CDR3 sequence (DNA): TGTGCCAGCAGTCCCGGACAGGGGAATATCAACACTGAAGCTTTCTTT. Protein: CASSPGQGNINTEAFF.

V usage is TRBV10-3 and J usage is TRBJ1-5, with D possibly TRBD1 on 6 matching bases. CDR1 is ENHRY, CDR2 SYGVKD, per germline. CDR3 length: 14 residues. The V gene lost 7 bases and the J gene lost 3 bases, with 13 bases spanning the gap. CDR3 loop: CAIKPDSPNQPQHF. CDR3 in DNA: TGTGCCATCAAACCGGACAGCCCCAATCAGCCCCAGCATTTT.

The chain recombines TRBV15 with TRBJ2-1; D is possibly TRBD2 (5 bases). CDR1 and CDR2 from the germline V gene are LNHNV and YYDKDF (reference sequence). Trimming left V 0 bases short and J 7 bases short, with 16 bases between. This CDR3 comprises 16 residues. The CDR3 coding sequence is TGTGCCACCAGCAGAGAATTGAGGGAAAGAGGGAATGAGCAGTTCTTC. Residues: CATSRELRERGNEQFF.

This chain's CDR3 is CASSLVGARETQYF. The CDR3 bases are TGCGCCAGCAGCTTGGTGGGGGCGCGGGAGACCCAGTACTTC. The chain recombines TRBV5-1 with TRBJ2-5; possibly TRBD1 for D (6 bases). The germline CDR1 and CDR2 sequences are SGHRS and YFSETQ. The V end was cut by 0 bases, the J end by 5 bases, with 11 bases between. This CDR3 is built from 14 residues.

The V gene is TRBV4-1, the J gene TRBJ2-7; 11 positions match TRBD2. The CDR3 length is 16 residues. J gave up 1 base and V 1 base, and 3 bases lay outside the gene matches. Germline assignment: CDR1 MGHRA and CDR2 YSYEKL. The CDR3 loop reads CASSQGGTSGSYEQYF. The CDR3 nucleotides read TGCGCCAGCAGCCAAGGAGGGACTAGCGGATCCTACGAGCAGTACTTC.

This clone was seen only a few times. The J gene is TRBJ2-7, the V gene TRBV5-4; possibly TRBD1 for D (5 bases). CDR1 and CDR2 from the germline V gene are SGHNT and YYREEE (reference sequence). Between the trimmed V and J ends, which lost 0 bases and 3 bases, there was a span of 16 bases. The CDR3 contains 16 residues. The CDR3 coding sequence is TGTGCCAGCAGCTTGGATACGACAGTTAAAGTCTACGAGCAGTACTTC. Translation gives CASSLDTTVKVYEQYF.